These T cell receptor beta chains were read from a single sample in a study of blood T cell repertoires in COVID-19. Profiled with immunoSEQ multiplex PCR; TCRdb holds only in-frame clones, not every one. Of over 300,000 clones in the sample, around 85% were seen once. Sequenced sample: peripheral blood. The source of these receptors is a human donor in a cohort sampled during active COVID-19. CDR3s include the opening cysteine and the closing phenylalanine or tryptophan.

J | V | CDR3
TRBJ2-4 | TRBV7-2 | CASSQGSGIAKNIQYF
TRBJ2-3 | TRBV7-8 | CASSFSGGTSTDTQYF
TRBJ2-7 | TRBV3-1/TRBV3-2 | CASSAGTGGAWEQYF
TRBJ2-7 | TRBV7-2 | CASSRRDWVYEQYF
TRBJ1-2 | TRBV5-8 | CASSLLAQGRANYGYTF
TRBJ1-4 | TRBV2 | CASSGDRFEKLFF
TRBJ2-3 | TRBV7-9 | CASNHGVTDTQYF
TRBJ2-7 | TRBV7-2 | CATAPDRGQVEQYF
TRBJ1-2 | TRBV11-1 | CASSHGTGFGYTF
TRBJ2-7 | TRBV11-2 | CASSSRQGLSYEQYF
TRBJ2-1 | TRBV6-2/TRBV6-3 | CASSYPGIRYNEQFF
TRBJ1-2 | TRBV12-3/TRBV12-4 | CASSPGHKDGYTF
TRBJ2-3 | TRBV24-1 | CATTKTGSPDTQYF
TRBJ1-1 | TRBV29-1 | CSVEKGRSTNTEAFF
TRBJ1-2 | TRBV2 | CASSILGQGVNGYTF
TRBJ1-2 | TRBV12-3/TRBV12-4 | CASALPLRYGYTF
TRBJ2-5 | TRBV27 | CASRTGDEETQYF
TRBJ1-2 | TRBV13 | CASSFLGQVNYGYTF
TRBJ2-7 | TRBV2 | CASSENTYEQYF
TRBJ1-2 | TRBV2 | CASSDRVHGYTF
TRBJ1-5 | TRBV6-5 | CASRGTGGNQPQHF
TRBJ2-5 | TRBV7-8 | CASSLPARLAGGPEPGETQYF
TRBJ1-1 | TRBV18 | CASSPETGGRGTEAFF
TRBJ1-1 | TRBV6-5 | CASSLTQTGTEAFF
TRBJ1-2 | TRBV11-2 | CASRRTGGYGYTF
TRBJ2-7 | TRBV5-5 | CASSLALGYEQYF
TRBJ1-2 | TRBV4-1 | CASSHREPKVSGYTF
TRBJ2-7 | TRBV6-5 | CASSYRGSSYEQYF
TRBJ1-4 | TRBV11-2 | CASSVTGTGNEKLFF
TRBJ1-1 | TRBV21-1 | CASSLSEAMNTEAFF
TRBJ1-1 | TRBV3-1/TRBV3-2 | CASSRGWNTEAFF
TRBJ2-3 | TRBV7-8 | CASSVRDMQTDTQYF
TRBJ1-1 | TRBV3-1/TRBV3-2 | CASSHLGTGNTEAFF
TRBJ1-1 | TRBV4-1 | CASSRRGTNTEAFF
TRBJ1-3 | TRBV4-2 | CASTPSESAGNTIYF
TRBJ1-2 | TRBV7-2 | CASSLEPAGGYTF
TRBJ1-6 | TRBV30 | CAWRQGYSPLHF
TRBJ1-2 | TRBV2 | CASRREGQGAYGYTF
TRBJ1-2 | TRBV12-3/TRBV12-4 | CASRTLPNGYTF
TRBJ2-7 | TRBV10-3 | CAISDMGQEFYEQYF
TRBJ2-7 | TRBV30 | CAWSVGGYEQYF
TRBJ2-3 | TRBV3-1/TRBV3-2 | CASSDGGRGDTQYF
TRBJ1-2 | TRBV5-5 | CASSLGGGVDYGYTF
TRBJ1-6 | TRBV30 | CAWSSSYNSPLHF
TRBJ2-3 | TRBV7-2 | CASRAGLDLDTQYF
TRBJ2-2 | TRBV30 | CALEGTGNTGELFF
TRBJ1-5 | TRBV6-5 | CASSFLSTGLNQPQHF
TRBJ1-4 | TRBV29-1 | CSARKQGLIEKLFF
TRBJ2-3 | TRBV30 | CAWSWDYGADTQYF
TRBJ1-4 | TRBV30 | CAWSPPGQVNNEKLFF
TRBJ1-6 | TRBV6-5 | CASSYGRVAYNSPLHF
TRBJ1-2 | TRBV19 | CASNWPGARGYTF
TRBJ2-5 | TRBV6-5 | CASSPGLVETQYF
TRBJ1-1 | TRBV5-1 | CASSSSTGLQEAFF
TRBJ2-3 | TRBV24-1 | CATSDPSSGGASDTQYF